Described below is a single T cell receptor beta chain sequence and its context. The sample comes from a study of T-cell reconstitution after alpha-beta-depleted transplantation in children. It was with unique molecular identifiers that the TCRbeta library was prepared. TCRdb ran MiXCR on the PCR reads and lists one entry per CDR3 protein. This table has around 380,000 distinct CDR3 sequences, approximately 10% appearing once. Germline CDR1 is DFQATT and CDR2 is SNEGSKA (reference sequence). Trimming removed 5 bases from V and 1 base from J, with 14 bases in between. The CDR3 has 14 amino acids. This chain connects TRBV20-1 to TRBJ1-1; D call uncertain. The material sequenced was PBMCs from the stem cell graft donor, taken from the stem cell graft. The TCR comes from a human donor who donated a stem cell graft to a child with acute myeloid leukemia. DNA of the CDR3: TGCAGTGCTGGTCCGGGAGGCGCGAACACTGAAGCTTTCTTT. This gives the protein CSAGPGGANTEAFF.